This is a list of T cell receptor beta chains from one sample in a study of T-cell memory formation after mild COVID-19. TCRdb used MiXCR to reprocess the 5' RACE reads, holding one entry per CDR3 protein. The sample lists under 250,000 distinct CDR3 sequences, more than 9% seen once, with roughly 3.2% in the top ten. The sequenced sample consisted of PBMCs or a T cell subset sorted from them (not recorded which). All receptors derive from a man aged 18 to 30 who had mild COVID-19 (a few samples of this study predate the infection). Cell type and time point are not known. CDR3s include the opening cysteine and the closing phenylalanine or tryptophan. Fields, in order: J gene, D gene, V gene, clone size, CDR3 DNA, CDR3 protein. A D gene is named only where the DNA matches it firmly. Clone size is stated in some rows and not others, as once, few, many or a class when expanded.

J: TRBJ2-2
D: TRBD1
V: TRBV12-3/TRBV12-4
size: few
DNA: TGTGCCAGCAGTCCACACTCGGGACAGGATGGCACCGGGGAGCTGTTTTTT
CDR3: CASSPHSGQDGTGELFF

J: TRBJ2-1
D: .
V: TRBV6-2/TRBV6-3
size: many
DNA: TGTGCCAGCACCGAAAATTCCGGGTCTTCCCACAATGAGCAGTTCTTC
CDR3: CASTENSGSSHNEQFF

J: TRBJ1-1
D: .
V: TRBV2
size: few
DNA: TGTGCGGGGGCGGAGAACACTGAAGCTTTCTTT
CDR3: CAGAENTEAFF

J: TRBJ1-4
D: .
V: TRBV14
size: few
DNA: TGTTCCAGCAGCCAAGAGAACAGACGGACCAGTAATGAAAAACTGTTTTTT
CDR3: CSSSQENRRTSNEKLFF

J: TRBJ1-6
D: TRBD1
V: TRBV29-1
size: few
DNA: TGCAGCGCGGGACAGGGTGATAATTCACCCCTCCACTTT
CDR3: CSAGQGDNSPLHF

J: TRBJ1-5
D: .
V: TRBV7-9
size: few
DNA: TGTGCCAGCAGCATGAGCGGGGGGCCCCAGCATTTT
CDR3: CASSMSGGPQHF

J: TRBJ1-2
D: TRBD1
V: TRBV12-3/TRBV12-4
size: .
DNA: TGTGCCAGCAGGGGACAGAACTATGGCTACACCTTC
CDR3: CASRGQNYGYTF

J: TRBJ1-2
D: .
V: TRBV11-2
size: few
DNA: TGTGCCAGCAGCTCACCATCCGGCAGGAACTATGGCTACACCTTC
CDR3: CASSSPSGRNYGYTF

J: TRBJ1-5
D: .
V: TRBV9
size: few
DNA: TGTGCCAGCAGCCCCGGGCCCTATGGGTCGCCCCAGCATTTT
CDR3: CASSPGPYGSPQHF

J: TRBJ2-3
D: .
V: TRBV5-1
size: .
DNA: TGCGCCAGCAGCTTCCGGGGGAGTGCAGATACGCAGTATTTT
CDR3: CASSFRGSADTQYF

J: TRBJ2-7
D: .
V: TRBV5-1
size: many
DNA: TGCGCCAGCAGCTTGGCGGTCGGGGGCTACGAGCAGTACTTC
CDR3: CASSLAVGGYEQYF

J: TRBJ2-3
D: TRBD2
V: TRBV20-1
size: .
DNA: TGCAGTGCTAACCGGGGGGTAGGAGATACGCAGTATTTT
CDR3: CSANRGVGDTQYF

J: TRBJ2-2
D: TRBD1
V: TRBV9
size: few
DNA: TGTGCCAGCAGCGTCGGAAGGGGACAGGGACGGAACACCGGGGAGCTGTTTTTT
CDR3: CASSVGRGQGRNTGELFF

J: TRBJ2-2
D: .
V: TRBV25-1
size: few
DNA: TGTGCCAGCAGTGAATATTCGAACACCGGGGAGCTGTTTTTT
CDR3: CASSEYSNTGELFF

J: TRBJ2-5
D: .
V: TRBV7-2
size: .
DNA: TGTGCCAGCAGCTTGATGACAGGCATACAAGAGACCCAGTACTTC
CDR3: CASSLMTGIQETQYF

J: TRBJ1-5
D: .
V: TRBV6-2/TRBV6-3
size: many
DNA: TGTGCCAGCACTGAGGGCCATCAGCCCCAGCATTTT
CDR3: CASTEGHQPQHF

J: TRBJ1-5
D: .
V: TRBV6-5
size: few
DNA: TGTGCCAGCAGTTACTCCTTCAGCAATCAGCCCCAGCATTTT
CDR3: CASSYSFSNQPQHF

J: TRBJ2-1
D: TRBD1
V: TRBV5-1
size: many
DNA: TGCGCCAGCAGCCCTGGGACAGGGGATTTGGGTGAGCAGTTCTTC
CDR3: CASSPGTGDLGEQFF

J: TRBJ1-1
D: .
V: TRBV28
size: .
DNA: TGTGCCAGCAGAGGGGGATTGAACACTGAAGCTTTCTTT
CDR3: CASRGGLNTEAFF

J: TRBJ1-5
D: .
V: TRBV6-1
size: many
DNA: TGTGCCAGCAGTTGGTCCGTCTCAGGGGGCAATCAGCCCCAGCATTTT
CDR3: CASSWSVSGGNQPQHF

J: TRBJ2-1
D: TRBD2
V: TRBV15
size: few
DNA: TGTGCCACCAGCAGATCGGGACTAGCGGGGCTGACGAACAATGAGCAGTTCTTC
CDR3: CATSRSGLAGLTNNEQFF

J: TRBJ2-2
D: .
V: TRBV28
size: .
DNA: TGTGCCAGCAGTTTCCCGGGGGAGGACACCGGGGAGCTGTTTTTT
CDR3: CASSFPGEDTGELFF

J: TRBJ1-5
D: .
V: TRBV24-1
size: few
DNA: TGTGCCACCAACAACGGGGGAGGCAATCAGCCCCAGCATTTT
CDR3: CATNNGGGNQPQHF

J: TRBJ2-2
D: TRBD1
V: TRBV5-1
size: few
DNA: TGCGCCAGCAGCTTACCGGACAGGGCCGGGGAGCTGTTTTTT
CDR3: CASSLPDRAGELFF

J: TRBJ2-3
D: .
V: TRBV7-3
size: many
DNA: TGTGCCAGCAGCTTGGGGTTAGGTTCAGATACGCAGTATTTT
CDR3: CASSLGLGSDTQYF

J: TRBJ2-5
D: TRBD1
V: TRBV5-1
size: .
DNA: TGCGCCAGCAGCTTGGAACAGGGGGGAGAGACCCAGTACTTC
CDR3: CASSLEQGGETQYF